The 21 T cell receptor beta chains presented below share a single source sample, sequenced in a study of blood T cell repertoires in COVID-19. Sequencing used immunoSEQ multiplex PCR; TCRdb keeps in-frame clones, though not all of them. The sample lists hundreds of thousands of clones, approximately 86% occurring once. Material for sequencing was peripheral blood. These receptors were taken from a man older than 75 with acute or convalescent COVID-19.

The chain employs TRBV5-1 and TRBJ2-5, with D uncertain. Germline assignment: CDR1 SGHRS and CDR2 YFSETQ. The CDR3 totals 15 residues. V dropped 0 bases and J dropped 3 bases, with 12 bases sitting between them. The CDR3 coding sequence is TGCGCCAGCAGCTTGGAGGCCAGACGGGAAGAGACCCAGTACTTC. Translated: CASSLEARREETQYF.

The genes are TRBV19 and TRBJ2-7; 12 bases agree with TRBD2. Trimming removed 2 bases from V and 1 base from J; junction bases left unmatched: 3. Germline CDR1 is LNHDA and CDR2 is SQIVND (reference sequence). The length of the CDR3 is 16 residues. CDR3 coding DNA: TGTGCCAGTAGTATATGGACTAGCGGGACTTCCTACGAGCAGTACTTC. Its translation: CASSIWTSGTSYEQYF. Filled out from reference TRBV19 and TRBJ2-7, the complete variable domain reads DGGITQSPKYLFRKEGQNVTLSCEQNLNHDAMYWYRQDPGQGLRLIYYSQIVNDFQKGDIAEGYSVSREKKESFPLTVTSAQKNPTAFYLCASSIWTSGTSYEQYFGPGTRLTVT.

The V gene is TRBV5-1, the J gene TRBJ2-7, with D tentatively TRBD1 (6 bases). V lost 2 bases, J lost 4 bases, and 10 bases lay in between. The germline V gene encodes CDR1 SGHRS and CDR2 YFSETQ. This CDR3 has 13 amino acids. The CDR3 region has the DNA TGCGCCAGCAGCTTCCAACAGGGTTACGAGCAGTACTTC. It yields the protein CASSFQQGYEQYF.

The chain links TRBV28 to TRBJ1-4; D is perhaps TRBD1 (6 bases). Germline assignment: CDR1 MDHEN and CDR2 SYDVKM. V was pared by 4 bases and J by 8 bases, with 17 bases between. The CDR3 contains 15 residues. CDR3 DNA: TGTGCCAGCAGTTCTGGGGGAGGGGGTAGCGAAAAACTGTTTTTT. Residues: CASSSGGGGSEKLFF.

This chain connects TRBV5-8 to TRBJ1-2; tentatively, D is TRBD1 (5 bases). V was shortened by 6 bases and J by 8 bases, with 20 bases between the two germline ends. Germline V CDR1 and CDR2: SGHTS, YDEGEE. This CDR3 spans 14 amino acids. The CDR3 sequence: CASTPSGGARGYTF. The CDR3 DNA reads TGTGCCAGCACCCCCTCCGGAGGGGCAAGGGGCTACACCTTC.

The chain has TRBV28 and TRBJ2-3; 7 bases agree with TRBD1. This CDR3 comprises 13 residues. Germline V lookup: CDR1 MDHEN, CDR2 SYDVKM. CDR3 in DNA: TGTGCGGAAGGGGGCTCCCTCACAGATACGCAGTATTTT. Encoded protein: CAEGGSLTDTQYF.

CDR3 amino acids: CASSLGQGGRAFF. DNA for the CDR3: TGTGCCAGCAGTTTGGGACAGGGGGGAAGAGCTTTCTTT. The rearrangement uses TRBV12-3 or TRBV12-4 and TRBJ1-1; 11 bases are shared with TRBD1. This CDR3 is 13 amino acids long. Trimming at V came to 3 bases and at J to 10 bases, leaving 4 bases not matched to a gene.

The chain has TRBV29-1 and TRBJ2-7, with D possibly matching TRBD2 (5 bases). Germline V gene data show CDR1 as SQVTM and CDR2 as ANQGSEA. There are 12 residues in the CDR3. Trimming stripped 5 bases from V and 7 bases from J, with 15 bases between. The CDR3 spells CSVLRSGKEQYF. DNA for the CDR3: TGCAGCGTTTTGCGGTCGGGGAAGGAGCAGTACTTC.

J is TRBJ2-1 and V is TRBV5-1, with TRBD1 as a possible D gene (6 bases). This CDR3 contains 15 residues. From germline, CDR1 is SGHRS and CDR2 YFSETQ. V was cut by 2 bases and J by 4 bases, with 13 bases left in between. CDR3: CASSFSGQKYNEQFF. The CDR3 DNA sequence: TGCGCCAGCAGCTTCTCGGGACAAAAATACAATGAGCAGTTCTTC.

The chain employs TRBV5-3 and TRBJ2-2; the match to TRBD2 covers 7 bases. TRBV5-3 is designated an ORF whose function remains uncertain. The V gene end was trimmed by 8 bases and the J gene end by 5 bases; junction bases not matched to a gene: 9. The CDR3 runs to 14 residues. This CDR3 is CASPASGGTGELFF. The CDR3 DNA reads as TGTGCCAGCCCTGCCTCCGGGGGGACCGGGGAGCTGTTTTTT.

The V and J genes are TRBV27 and TRBJ2-1; 15 bases align to TRBD2. Trimming removed 5 bases from V and 6 bases from J; junction bases left unmatched: 5. CDR3 length equals 16 residues. Germline CDR1 MNHEY, CDR2 SMNVEV (reference sequence). The CDR3 is CASSRTSGGAVNEQFF. The CDR3 bases are TGTGCCAGCAGTCGGACTAGCGGGGGGGCGGTCAATGAGCAGTTCTTC.

There are a few counts of this clone. The gene calls are TRBV19 and TRBJ1-1; no reliable D call. Germline loops: CDR1 LNHDA, CDR2 SQIVND (reference sequence). V was pared by 3 bases and J by 2 bases, with 10 bases between. CDR3 length: 14 residues. CDR3 sequence: CASSISRRNTEAFF. In nucleotides, the CDR3 is TGTGCCAGTAGTATCAGCAGGCGAAACACTGAAGCTTTCTTT. Variable domain in full (rest from reference TRBV19 and TRBJ1-1): DGGITQSPKYLFRKEGQNVTLSCEQNLNHDAMYWYRQDPGQGLRLIYYSQIVNDFQKGDIAEGYSVSREKKESFPLTVTSAQKNPTAFYLCASSISRRNTEAFFGQGTRLTVV.

The chain carries TRBV11-2 and TRBJ2-3, with TRBD2 identical over 11 bases. The ends lost 5 bases at V and 4 bases at J; junction bases unmatched: 8. The CDR3 extends over 16 amino acids. CDR1 is SGHAT and CDR2 is FQNNGV in the germline V gene. CDR3 in DNA: TGTGCCAGCAGCCGAATAGCGGGAGGGAGGGCAGATACGCAGTATTTT. Translation: CASSRIAGGRADTQYF.

This clone turned up a few times. The rearrangement links TRBV2 to TRBJ2-3, with 9 bases lining up with TRBD2. V shed 4 bases, J shed 3 bases, and the junction held 5 bases outside the gene matches. This CDR3 is 15 amino acids long. The germline CDR1 and CDR2 sequences are SNHLY and FYNNEI. The CDR3 DNA is TGTGCCAGCAGTGGAATAGCGGGAGTTACAGATACGCAGTATTTT. Encoded protein: CASSGIAGVTDTQYF.

The CDR3 loop is CASSPSWRDQPQHF. DNA for the CDR3: TGTGCCAGCTCACCCTCCTGGAGGGATCAGCCCCAGCATTTT. The chain links TRBV18 to TRBJ1-5; no clear D gene. V gave up 3 bases and J gave up 5 bases, with 11 bases separating them. The germline CDR1 and CDR2 sequences are KGHSH and LQKENI. The CDR3 extends over 14 amino acids.

This rearrangement joins TRBV5-1 to TRBJ2-7; TRBD2 agrees at 7 bases. The CDR3 has 18 residues. Germline values: CDR1 SGHRS, CDR2 YFSETQ. J gave up 4 bases and V 0 bases, and 16 bases lay outside the gene matches. The CDR3 sequence: CASSLAFVPGLLRYEQYF. In nucleotides, the CDR3 is TGCGCCAGCAGCTTGGCCTTTGTTCCGGGACTATTACGTTACGAGCAGTACTTC.

In its sample, this clone was seen a few times. This chain links TRBV3-1 (or the pseudogene TRBV3-2) with TRBJ2-1; the match to TRBD2 covers 14 bases. The CDR3 consists of 16 residues. The junction had 8 bases not matched to a gene; V was cut back by 4 bases and J by 9 bases. Germline CDR1 reads LGHDT; CDR2 reads YNNKEL (reference sequence). CDR3 nucleotide sequence: TGTGCCAGCAGCCTCCCGTTGGGGACTAGCGGGGGTGAGCAGTTCTTC. Translation: CASSLPLGTSGGEQFF.

The rearrangement links TRBV11-2 to TRBJ2-7, with 8 bases fitting TRBD1. The CDR3 spans 13 residues. The germline V gene encodes CDR1 SGHAT and CDR2 FQNNGV. The J segment lost 6 bases and the V segment lost 1 base, leaving 2 bases of the junction unmatched. The CDR3 protein is CASSLGQGIEQYF. The CDR3 bases are TGTGCCAGCAGCTTAGGACAGGGGATCGAGCAGTACTTC.

J is TRBJ2-7 and V is TRBV28; the D gene is possibly TRBD1 (6 bases). This CDR3 comprises 12 residues. Per germline, CDR1 MDHEN and CDR2 SYDVKM. The V end was cut by 8 bases, the J end by 2 bases, with 10 bases between. The CDR3 protein is CASCRGTYEQYF. The CDR3 coding sequence is TGTGCCAGCTGCAGGGGTACCTACGAGCAGTACTTC.

The chain is built from TRBV10-3 and TRBJ2-2, with D possibly being TRBD2 (6 bases). Trimming removed 8 bases from V and 3 bases from J, with 13 bases in between. Looked up from germline, CDR1 is ENHRY and CDR2 is SYGVKD. The CDR3 covers 14 residues. The CDR3 DNA sequence: TGTGCCATCGAGGAGGGACTCGACACCGGGGAGCTGTTTTTT. Protein sequence: CAIEEGLDTGELFF.

V and J are TRBV11-2 and TRBJ2-3, with 9 bases lining up with TRBD2. Trimming took 4 bases from V and 5 from J; bases not matched to a gene: 4. The CDR3 spans 14 residues. From germline, CDR1 is SGHAT and CDR2 FQNNGV. The CDR3, as DNA: TGTGCCAGCAGCTCGGGACTAGCCGGAGATACGCAGTATTTT. It translates to CASSSGLAGDTQYF.